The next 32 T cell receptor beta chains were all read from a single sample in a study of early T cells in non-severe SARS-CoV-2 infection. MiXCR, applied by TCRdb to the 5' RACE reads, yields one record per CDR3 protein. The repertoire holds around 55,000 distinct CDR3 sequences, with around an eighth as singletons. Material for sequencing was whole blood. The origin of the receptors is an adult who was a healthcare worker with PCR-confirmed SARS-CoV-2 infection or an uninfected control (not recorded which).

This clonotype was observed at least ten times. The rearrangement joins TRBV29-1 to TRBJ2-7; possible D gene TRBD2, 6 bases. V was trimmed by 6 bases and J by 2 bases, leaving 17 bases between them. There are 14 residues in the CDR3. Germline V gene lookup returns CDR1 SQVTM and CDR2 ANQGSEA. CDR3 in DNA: TGCAGCGTGGGACTCGGGACGGCCCCCTACGAGCAGTACTTC. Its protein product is CSVGLGTAPYEQYF.

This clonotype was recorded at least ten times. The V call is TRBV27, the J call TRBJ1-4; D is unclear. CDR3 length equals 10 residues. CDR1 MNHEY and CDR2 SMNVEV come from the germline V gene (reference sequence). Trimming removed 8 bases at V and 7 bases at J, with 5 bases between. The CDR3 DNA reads TGTGCCAGCCAAGGTGAAAAACTGTTTTTT. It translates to CASQGEKLFF.

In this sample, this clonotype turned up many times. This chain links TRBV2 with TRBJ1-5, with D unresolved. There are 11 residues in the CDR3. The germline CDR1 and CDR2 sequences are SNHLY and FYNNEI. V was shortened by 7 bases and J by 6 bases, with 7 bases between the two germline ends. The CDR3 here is CASTVGQPQHF. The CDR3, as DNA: TGTGCCAGCACAGTGGGTCAGCCCCAGCATTTT.

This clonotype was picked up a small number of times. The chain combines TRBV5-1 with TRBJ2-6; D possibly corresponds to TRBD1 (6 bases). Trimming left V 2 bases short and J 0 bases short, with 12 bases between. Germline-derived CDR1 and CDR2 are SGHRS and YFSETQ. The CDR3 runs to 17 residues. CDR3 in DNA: TGCGCCAGCAGCTTCTCAGGGGCCAGCTCTGGGGCCAACGTCCTGACTTTC. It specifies CASSFSGASSGANVLTF.

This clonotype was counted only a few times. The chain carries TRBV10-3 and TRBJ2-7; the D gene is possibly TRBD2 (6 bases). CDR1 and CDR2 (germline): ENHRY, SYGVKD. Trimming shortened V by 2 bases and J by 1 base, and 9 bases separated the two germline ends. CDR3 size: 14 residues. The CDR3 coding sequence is TGTGCCATCAGTGAGGACGGGAGTTCCTACGAGCAGTACTTC. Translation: CAISEDGSSYEQYF.

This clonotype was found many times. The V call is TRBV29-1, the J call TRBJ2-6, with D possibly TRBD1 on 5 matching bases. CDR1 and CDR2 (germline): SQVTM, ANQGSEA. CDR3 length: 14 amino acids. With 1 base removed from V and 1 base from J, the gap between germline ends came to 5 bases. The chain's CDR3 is CSVEGQSGANVLTF. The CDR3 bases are TGCAGCGTTGAAGGACAGTCTGGGGCCAACGTCCTGACTTTC.

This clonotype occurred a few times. CDR3 protein: CASSRTGGGETQYF. The CDR3 DNA sequence: TGTGCCAGCAGCCGGACAGGGGGCGGGGAGACCCAGTACTTC. This chain joins TRBV11-2 and TRBJ2-5; 11 bases line up with TRBD1. After removal of 5 bases from V and 5 bases from J, the junction contained 4 bases not matched to a gene. CDR1 is SGHAT and CDR2 is FQNNGV in the germline V gene. CDR3 size: 14 residues.

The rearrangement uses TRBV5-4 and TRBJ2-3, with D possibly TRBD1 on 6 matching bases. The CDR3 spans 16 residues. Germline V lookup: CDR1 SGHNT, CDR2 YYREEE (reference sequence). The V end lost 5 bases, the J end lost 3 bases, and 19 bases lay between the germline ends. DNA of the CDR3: TGTGCCAGCAGGTCCATCGTCGACAGGAGGACAGATACGCAGTATTTT. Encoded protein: CASRSIVDRRTDTQYF.

CDR3 in amino acids: CAGSGQGEDNEQFF. Here the CDR3 DNA reads TGTGCCGGGTCCGGACAGGGTGAAGACAATGAGCAGTTCTTC. V is TRBV2 and J is TRBJ2-1; TRBD1 aligns across 8 bases. Germline assignment: CDR1 SNHLY and CDR2 FYNNEI. This CDR3 has 14 amino acids. The trim removed 11 bases at V and 5 bases at J, leaving 11 bases unmatched.

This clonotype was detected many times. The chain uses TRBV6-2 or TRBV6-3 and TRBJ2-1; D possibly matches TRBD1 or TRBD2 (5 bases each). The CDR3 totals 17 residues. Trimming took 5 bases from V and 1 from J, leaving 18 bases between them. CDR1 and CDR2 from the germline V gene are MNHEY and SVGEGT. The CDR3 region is CASSLGTTWGSYNEQFF. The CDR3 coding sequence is TGTGCCAGCAGTCTGGGGACGACCTGGGGTTCCTACAATGAGCAGTTCTTC.

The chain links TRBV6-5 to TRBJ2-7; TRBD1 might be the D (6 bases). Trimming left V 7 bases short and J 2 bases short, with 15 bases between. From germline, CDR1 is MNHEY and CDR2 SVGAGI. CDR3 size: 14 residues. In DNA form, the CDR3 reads TGTGCCAGCACCGTGAACAGGGCCCCCTACGAGCAGTACTTC. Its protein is CASTVNRAPYEQYF.

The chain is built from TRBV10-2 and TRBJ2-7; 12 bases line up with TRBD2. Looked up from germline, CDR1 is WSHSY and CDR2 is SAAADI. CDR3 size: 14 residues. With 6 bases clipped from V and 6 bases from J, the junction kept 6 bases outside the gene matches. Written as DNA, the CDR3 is TGCGCCAGCAGCGCGACTAGCGGGAGCGGCGAGCAGTACTTC. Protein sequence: CASSATSGSGEQYF.

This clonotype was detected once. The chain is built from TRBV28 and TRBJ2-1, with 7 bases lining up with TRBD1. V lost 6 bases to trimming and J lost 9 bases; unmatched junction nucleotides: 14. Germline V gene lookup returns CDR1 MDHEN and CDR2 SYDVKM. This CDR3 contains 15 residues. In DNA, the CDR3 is TGTGCCAGCAGCCCCAGGGGGATGCTTTCCGGTGAGCAGTTCTTC. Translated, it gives CASSPRGMLSGEQFF.

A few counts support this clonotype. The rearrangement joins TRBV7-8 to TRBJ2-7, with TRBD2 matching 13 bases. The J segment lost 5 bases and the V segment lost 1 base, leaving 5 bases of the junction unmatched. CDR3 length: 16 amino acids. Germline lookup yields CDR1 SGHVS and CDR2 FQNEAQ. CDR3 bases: TGTGCCAGCAGCTTAGAACTAGCGGGAGGGCCCGACGAGCAGTACTTC. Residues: CASSLELAGGPDEQYF.

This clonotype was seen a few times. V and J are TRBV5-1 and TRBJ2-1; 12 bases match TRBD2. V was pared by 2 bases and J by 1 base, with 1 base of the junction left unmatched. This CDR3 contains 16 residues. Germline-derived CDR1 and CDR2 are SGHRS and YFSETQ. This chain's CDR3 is CASSFGLAGSYNEQFF. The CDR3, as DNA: TGCGCCAGCAGCTTCGGACTAGCGGGATCCTACAATGAGCAGTTCTTC.

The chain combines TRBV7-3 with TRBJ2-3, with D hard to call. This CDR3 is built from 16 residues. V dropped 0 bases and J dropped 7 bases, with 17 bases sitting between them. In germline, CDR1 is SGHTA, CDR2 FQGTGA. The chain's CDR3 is CASSLTGPSPVNTQYF. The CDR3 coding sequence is TGTGCCAGCAGCTTAACAGGTCCTTCCCCGGTGAATACGCAGTATTTT.

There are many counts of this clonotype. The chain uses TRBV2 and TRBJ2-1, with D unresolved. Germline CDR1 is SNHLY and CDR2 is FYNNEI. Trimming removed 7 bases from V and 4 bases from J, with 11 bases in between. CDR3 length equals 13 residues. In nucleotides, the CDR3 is TGTGCCAGCAAGGTGGACGGATACAATGAGCAGTTCTTC. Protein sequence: CASKVDGYNEQFF.

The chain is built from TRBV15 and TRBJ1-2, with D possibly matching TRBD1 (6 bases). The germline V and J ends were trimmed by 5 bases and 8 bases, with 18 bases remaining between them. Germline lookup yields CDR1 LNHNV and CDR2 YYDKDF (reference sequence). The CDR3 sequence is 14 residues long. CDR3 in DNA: TGTGCCACCAGCTTTGGGGCAGGGGTTGCCGGCTACACCTTC. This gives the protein CATSFGAGVAGYTF.

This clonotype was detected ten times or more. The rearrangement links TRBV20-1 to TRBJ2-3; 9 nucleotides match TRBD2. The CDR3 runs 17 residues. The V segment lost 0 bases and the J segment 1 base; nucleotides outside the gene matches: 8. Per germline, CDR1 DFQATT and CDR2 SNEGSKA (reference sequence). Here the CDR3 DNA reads TGCAGTGCTAGAGATCAGCTAGCGGGGATCCGCACAGATACGCAGTATTTT. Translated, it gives CSARDQLAGIRTDTQYF.

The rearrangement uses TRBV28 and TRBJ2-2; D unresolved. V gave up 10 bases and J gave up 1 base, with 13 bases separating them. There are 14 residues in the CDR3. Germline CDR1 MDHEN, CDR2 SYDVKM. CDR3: CATPRRMNTGELFF. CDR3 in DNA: TGTGCCACCCCCCGCAGGATGAACACCGGGGAGCTGTTTTTT.

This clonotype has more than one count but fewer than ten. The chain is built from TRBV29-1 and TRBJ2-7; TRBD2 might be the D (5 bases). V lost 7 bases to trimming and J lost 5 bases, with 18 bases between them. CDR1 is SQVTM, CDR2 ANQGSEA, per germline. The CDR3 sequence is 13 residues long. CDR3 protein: CSAGRHGVNEQYF. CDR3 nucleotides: TGCAGCGCCGGCAGACACGGGGTGAACGAGCAGTACTTC.

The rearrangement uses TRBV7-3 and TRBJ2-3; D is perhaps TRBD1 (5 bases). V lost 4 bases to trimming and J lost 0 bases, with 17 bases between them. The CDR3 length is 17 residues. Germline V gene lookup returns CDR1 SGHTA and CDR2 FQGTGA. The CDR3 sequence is CASSSQPRTLSTDTQYF. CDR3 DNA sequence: TGTGCCAGCAGCTCTCAACCCCGGACACTCAGCACAGATACGCAGTATTTT.

DNA for the CDR3: TGTGCCAGCAGCTTCAAGCGGACTAGCATTTCCAATGAGCAGTTCTTC. Amino acid sequence: CASSFKRTSISNEQFF. The rearrangement joins TRBV11-2 to TRBJ2-1, with 8 bases identical to TRBD2. The CDR3 has 16 residues. Germline assignment: CDR1 SGHAT and CDR2 FQNNGV. Trimming at V came to 3 bases and at J to 6 bases, leaving 10 bases not matched to a gene.

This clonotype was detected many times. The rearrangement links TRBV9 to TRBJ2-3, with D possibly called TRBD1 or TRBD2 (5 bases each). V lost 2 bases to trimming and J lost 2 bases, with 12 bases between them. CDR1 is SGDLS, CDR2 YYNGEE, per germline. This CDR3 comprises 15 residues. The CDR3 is CASSVGTSYTDTQYF. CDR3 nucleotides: TGTGCCAGCAGCGTTGGGACCTCCTACACAGATACGCAGTATTTT.

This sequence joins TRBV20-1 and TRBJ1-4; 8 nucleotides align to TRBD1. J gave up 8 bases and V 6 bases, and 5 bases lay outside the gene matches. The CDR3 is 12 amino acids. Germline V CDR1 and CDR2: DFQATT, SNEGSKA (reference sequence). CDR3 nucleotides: TGCAGTGCCCGGACAGGGAACGAAAAACTGTTTTTT. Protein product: CSARTGNEKLFF.

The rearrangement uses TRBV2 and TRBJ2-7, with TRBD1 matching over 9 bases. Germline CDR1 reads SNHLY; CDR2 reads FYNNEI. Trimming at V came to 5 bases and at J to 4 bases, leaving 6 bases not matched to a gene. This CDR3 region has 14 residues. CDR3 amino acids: CASSRQGVEYEQYF. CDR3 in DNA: TGTGCCAGCAGTCGACAGGGGGTCGAATACGAGCAGTACTTC.

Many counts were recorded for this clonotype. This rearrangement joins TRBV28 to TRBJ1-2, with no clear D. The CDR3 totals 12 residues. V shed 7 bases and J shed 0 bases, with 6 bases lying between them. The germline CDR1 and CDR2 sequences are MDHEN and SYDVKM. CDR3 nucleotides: TGTGCCAGCACCACTACTAACTATGGCTACACCTTC. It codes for CASTTTNYGYTF.

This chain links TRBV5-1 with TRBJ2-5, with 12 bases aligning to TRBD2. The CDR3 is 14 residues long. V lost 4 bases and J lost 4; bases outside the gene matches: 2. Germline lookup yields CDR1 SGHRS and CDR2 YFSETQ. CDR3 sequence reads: CASSASGRAETQYF. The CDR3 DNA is TGCGCCAGCAGCGCTAGCGGGAGGGCAGAGACCCAGTACTTC.

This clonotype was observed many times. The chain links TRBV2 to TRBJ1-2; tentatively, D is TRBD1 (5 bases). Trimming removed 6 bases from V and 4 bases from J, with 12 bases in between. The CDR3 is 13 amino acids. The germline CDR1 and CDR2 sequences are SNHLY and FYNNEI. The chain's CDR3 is CASSRDRIYGYTF. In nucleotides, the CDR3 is TGTGCCAGCAGCCGGGACCGGATCTATGGCTACACCTTC.

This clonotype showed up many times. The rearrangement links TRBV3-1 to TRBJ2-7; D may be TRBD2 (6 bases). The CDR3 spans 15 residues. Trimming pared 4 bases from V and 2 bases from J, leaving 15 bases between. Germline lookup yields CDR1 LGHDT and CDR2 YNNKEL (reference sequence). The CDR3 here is CASSPLREAPYEQYF. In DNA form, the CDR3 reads TGTGCCAGCAGCCCCTTGAGGGAGGCTCCCTACGAGCAGTACTTC.

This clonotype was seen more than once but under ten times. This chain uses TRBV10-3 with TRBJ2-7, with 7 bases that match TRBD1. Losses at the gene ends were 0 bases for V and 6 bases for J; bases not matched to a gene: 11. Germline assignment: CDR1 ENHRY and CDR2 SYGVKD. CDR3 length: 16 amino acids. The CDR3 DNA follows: TGTGCCATCAGTGAGTCTACGGGACAGAGGTCGCGCGAGCAGTACTTC. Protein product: CAISESTGQRSREQYF.

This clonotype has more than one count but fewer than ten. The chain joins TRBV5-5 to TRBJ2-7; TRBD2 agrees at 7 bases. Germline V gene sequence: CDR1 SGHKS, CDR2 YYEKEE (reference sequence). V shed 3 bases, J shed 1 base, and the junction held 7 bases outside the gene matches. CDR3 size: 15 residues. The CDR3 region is CASSSPGGGSYEQYF. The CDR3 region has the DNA TGTGCCAGCAGCTCCCCGGGAGGTGGGTCCTACGAGCAGTACTTC.